Following are 7 T cell receptor beta chains from one sample sequenced in a study of T-cell reconstitution after alpha-beta-depleted transplantation in children listed by TCRdb under 2016. The library was made by PCR. The listed sequencing device is Illumina HiSeq 2500. TCR libraries were prepared with molecular barcoding, using unique molecular identifiers to normalize TCRbeta repertoire quantification. The raw public reads went through TCRdb reprocessing: fastp at Q25, MiXCR clone calling, in-frame beta chains kept. CDR3 protein sequences are deduplicated, and each keeps its most common genes and DNA. The sample has more than 85,000 distinct CDR3 sequences on record, around a tenth of them singletons. The ten largest clones add up to 6.5% to 9.5% of the sample. Sample: PBMCs from the stem cell graft donor, taken from the stem cell graft. These receptors came from a human donor who donated a stem cell graft to a child with acute lymphoblastic leukemia.

This clonotype was observed at least ten times. This chain links TRBV10-3 with TRBJ2-7; a possible D gene is TRBD2 (6 bases). The V end lost 5 bases, the J end lost 5 bases, and 13 bases lay between the germline ends. Germline CDR1 reads ENHRY; CDR2 reads SYGVKD. There are 13 residues in the CDR3. The CDR3 sequence is CAISMEGRHEQYF. Written as DNA, the CDR3 is TGTGCCATCAGTATGGAGGGACGGCACGAGCAGTACTTC.

This clonotype was observed many times. V gene TRBV6-5 combines with J gene TRBJ2-5; D remains ambiguous. Deletions cut 4 bases from V and 9 bases from J, with 18 bases between. The germline gives CDR1 MNHEY, CDR2 SVGAGI. CDR3 length equals 14 residues. The CDR3 region is CASSSSYPKEPQYF. As DNA, the CDR3 is TGTGCCAGCAGTTCCAGTTATCCTAAAGAACCCCAGTACTTC.

This clonotype was observed many times. CDR3 sequence (DNA): TGCAGCGTTTCTAGCGGGAGGCGTTTCACCGGGGAGCTGTTTTTT. Translation: CSVSSGRRFTGELFF. V and J are TRBV29-1 and TRBJ2-2; 11 nucleotides agree with TRBD2. The CDR3 is 15 residues long. CDR1 and CDR2 (germline): SQVTM, ANQGSEA. Unmatched junction bases numbered 6, after V lost 5 bases and J lost 4 bases.

This clonotype was recorded at least ten times. The chain is built from TRBV7-2 and TRBJ2-7; TRBD2 matches at 11 bases. The germline V gene encodes CDR1 SGHTA and CDR2 FQGNSA. The J segment lost 0 bases and the V segment lost 0 bases, leaving 7 bases of the junction unmatched. The CDR3 runs to 18 residues. The CDR3 DNA reads as TGTGCCAGCAGCTTAGCTCCTAGCGGGGGGTTTAGCTCCTACGAGCAGTACTTC. It encodes CASSLAPSGGFSSYEQYF.

Concerning this clonotype: A much larger clone sits a single nucleotide away, making a read error possible. The chain combines TRBV4-1 with TRBJ2-1; 11 nucleotides match TRBD2. Germline CDR1 is MGHRA and CDR2 is YSYEKL. This CDR3 spans 15 amino acids. The CDR3 coding sequence is TGCGCCAGCAGGATAGCGGGAGGGGGCTACAATGACCAGTTCTTC. It is translated as CASRIAGGGYNDQFF.

Ten or more counts support this clonotype. V gene TRBV5-1 combines with J gene TRBJ2-1, with TRBD2 matching 11 bases. CDR1 is SGHRS and CDR2 is YFSETQ in the germline V gene. After removal of 3 bases from V and 7 bases from J, the junction contained 6 bases not matched to a gene. This CDR3 comprises 15 residues. Here the CDR3 DNA reads TGCGCCAGCAGCTACGGACTAGCGGGCGAAAATGAGCAGTTCTTC. It is translated as CASSYGLAGENEQFF.

This clonotype occurred many times. The gene calls are TRBV5-1 and TRBJ2-5, with 8 bases aligning to TRBD1. V shed 4 bases, J shed 3 bases, and the junction held 8 bases outside the gene matches. Germline V gene sequence: CDR1 SGHRS, CDR2 YFSETQ. This CDR3 contains 15 residues. Written as DNA, the CDR3 is TGCGCCAGCAGCCCTACTACGGACAGGGAAGAGACCCAGTACTTC. The encoded protein is CASSPTTDREETQYF.